One TCR beta chain is described in this entry. This sample was taken from a study of shared clonotypes between healthy human individuals. The CDR3 runs to 15 residues. The V gene lost 7 bases and the J gene lost 3 bases, with 19 bases spanning the gap. In germline, CDR1 is MDHEN, CDR2 SYDVKM. Here immunoSEQ multiplex PCR was the method, and the copy in TCRdb shows in-frame clones only, minus some. The sample records over 1.5 million clones, 95% to 99% being singletons. This sequence joins TRBV28 and TRBJ2-7; tentative D call: TRBD1 (7 bases). This clonotype was sampled from a man aged 25-45 years in good health. Material: naive CD4+ T cells sorted from blood. Regarding subset: CD45RA+ positively selected. The DNA of the CDR3 is TGTGCCAGCACCCCAGGGGGGATATCCCACTACGAGCAGTACTTC. Translation: CASTPGGISHYEQYF.